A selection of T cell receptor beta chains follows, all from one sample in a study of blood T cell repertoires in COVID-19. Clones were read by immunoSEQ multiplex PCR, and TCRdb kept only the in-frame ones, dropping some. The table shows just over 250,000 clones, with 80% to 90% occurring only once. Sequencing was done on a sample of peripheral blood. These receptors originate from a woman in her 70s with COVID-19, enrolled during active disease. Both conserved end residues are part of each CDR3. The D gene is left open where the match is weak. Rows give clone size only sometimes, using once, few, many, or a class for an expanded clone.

CDR3 protein: CASSLGGGAGTEAFF
CDR3 DNA: TGTGCCAGCAGCCTTGGCGGTGGGGCCGGGACTGAAGCTTTCTTT
D gene: -
V gene: TRBV3-1/TRBV3-2
J gene: TRBJ1-1
clone size: -

CDR3 protein: CATRVSEGNRELFF
CDR3 DNA: TGTGCCACCCGTGTCTCGGAGGGCAACCGGGAGCTGTTTTTT
D gene: -
V gene: TRBV2
J gene: TRBJ2-2
clone size: -

CDR3 protein: CAWSVGDGLYGYTF
CDR3 DNA: TGTGCCTGGAGTGTTGGGGATGGACTCTATGGCTACACCTTC
D gene: -
V gene: TRBV30
J gene: TRBJ1-2
clone size: -

CDR3 protein: CSYILYTEAFF
CDR3 DNA: TGCAGCTATATTCTTTACACTGAAGCTTTCTTT
D gene: -
V gene: TRBV20-1
J gene: TRBJ1-1
clone size: -

CDR3 protein: CASSQFGLAGVEQYF
CDR3 DNA: TGTGCCAGCAGCCAGTTTGGACTAGCGGGAGTCGAGCAGTACTTC
D gene: TRBD2
V gene: TRBV3-1/TRBV3-2
J gene: TRBJ2-7
clone size: -

CDR3 protein: CASSRDRGLYEQFF
CDR3 DNA: TGCGCCAGCAGCCGGGACAGGGGTTTGTATGAGCAGTTCTTC
D gene: TRBD1
V gene: TRBV5-1
J gene: TRBJ2-1
clone size: -

CDR3 protein: CASSPLGVSGTQETQYF
CDR3 DNA: TGTGCCAGCAGCCCCCTGGGGGTTAGCGGGACCCAAGAGACCCAGTACTTC
D gene: TRBD2
V gene: TRBV4-2
J gene: TRBJ2-5
clone size: -

CDR3 protein: CASRETGMGYGYTF
CDR3 DNA: TGTGCCAGCAGGGAGACAGGGATGGGCTATGGCTACACCTTC
D gene: -
V gene: TRBV21-1
J gene: TRBJ1-2
clone size: -

CDR3 protein: CASSERGEQFF
CDR3 DNA: TGCGCCAGCAGTGAGAGGGGGGAGCAGTTCTTC
D gene: -
V gene: TRBV10-1
J gene: TRBJ2-1
clone size: -

CDR3 protein: CASSPDSTVYEQYF
CDR3 DNA: TGTGCCAGCTCACCCGACTCGACAGTCTACGAGCAGTACTTC
D gene: -
V gene: TRBV18
J gene: TRBJ2-7
clone size: -

CDR3 protein: CASSEVQSQVYGYTF
CDR3 DNA: TGTGCCAGCAGTGAAGTACAGAGTCAGGTCTATGGCTACACCTTC
D gene: -
V gene: TRBV2
J gene: TRBJ1-2
clone size: once

CDR3 protein: CASSVTGEVTGELFF
CDR3 DNA: TGTGCCAGCAGCGTTACGGGGGAGGTCACCGGGGAGCTGTTTTTT
D gene: -
V gene: TRBV9
J gene: TRBJ2-2
clone size: -

CDR3 protein: CASSGQGGRGGYTF
CDR3 DNA: TGTGCCAGCAGCGGTCAAGGAGGCCGCGGTGGCTACACCTTC
D gene: -
V gene: TRBV5-4
J gene: TRBJ1-2
clone size: -

CDR3 protein: CASSYSPGQGLEQYF
CDR3 DNA: TGTGCCAGCAGTTACTCGCCGGGACAGGGACTCGAGCAGTACTTC
D gene: TRBD1
V gene: TRBV6-5
J gene: TRBJ2-7
clone size: once

CDR3 protein: CASSLSGGAFYEQYF
CDR3 DNA: TGTGCCAGCAGTTTATCAGGGGGCGCCTTCTACGAGCAGTACTTC
D gene: TRBD1
V gene: TRBV27
J gene: TRBJ2-7
clone size: -

CDR3 protein: CASSADGLAYNEQFF
CDR3 DNA: TGTGCCAGCAGCGCCGACGGACTAGCCTACAATGAGCAGTTCTTC
D gene: TRBD2
V gene: TRBV9
J gene: TRBJ2-1
clone size: -

CDR3 protein: CASSTRTGLNYNEQFF
CDR3 DNA: TGTGCCAGCAGCACCCGCACGGGACTAAACTACAATGAGCAGTTCTTC
D gene: -
V gene: TRBV21-1
J gene: TRBJ2-1
clone size: -

CDR3 protein: CASSQVADRHSPLHF
CDR3 DNA: TGTGCCAGCAGCCAAGTTGCGGACAGACATTCACCCCTCCACTTT
D gene: -
V gene: TRBV4-2
J gene: TRBJ1-6
clone size: -

CDR3 protein: CSVGPGASIGGYTF
CDR3 DNA: TGCAGCGTGGGCCCAGGGGCTTCAATCGGAGGCTACACCTTC
D gene: -
V gene: TRBV29-1
J gene: TRBJ1-2
clone size: -

CDR3 protein: CASSLLGGGGTGELFF
CDR3 DNA: TGTGCCAGCAGCCTCTTGGGGGGAGGTGGCACCGGGGAACTGTTTTTT
D gene: -
V gene: TRBV7-2
J gene: TRBJ2-2
clone size: -

CDR3 protein: CASSLSDGSHNEQFF
CDR3 DNA: TGTGCCAGCAGCTTATCGGACGGGAGCCACAATGAGCAGTTCTTC
D gene: -
V gene: TRBV7-2
J gene: TRBJ2-1
clone size: -

CDR3 protein: CASSYQGVGYTF
CDR3 DNA: TGTGCCAGCAGTTATCAGGGGGTTGGCTACACCTTC
D gene: TRBD1
V gene: TRBV28
J gene: TRBJ1-2
clone size: few

CDR3 protein: CASSERTGIGGYTF
CDR3 DNA: TGTGCCAGTAGTGAAAGGACAGGGATCGGTGGCTACACCTTC
D gene: TRBD1
V gene: TRBV19
J gene: TRBJ1-2
clone size: -

CDR3 protein: CAWSIRGTEAFF
CDR3 DNA: TGTGCCTGGAGTATTAGGGGGACTGAAGCTTTCTTT
D gene: -
V gene: TRBV30
J gene: TRBJ1-1
clone size: -

CDR3 protein: CAISGGQGANYGYTF
CDR3 DNA: TGTGCCATCAGTGGGGGACAGGGGGCAAACTATGGCTACACCTTC
D gene: TRBD1
V gene: TRBV10-3
J gene: TRBJ1-2
clone size: once

CDR3 protein: CASSPGVGSVYEQYF
CDR3 DNA: TGTGCCAGTAGTCCCGGGGTCGGATCCGTTTACGAGCAGTACTTC
D gene: -
V gene: TRBV19
J gene: TRBJ2-7
clone size: once

CDR3 protein: CSVSGTGYEQYF
CDR3 DNA: TGCAGCGTCTCCGGGACAGGTTACGAGCAGTACTTC
D gene: TRBD1
V gene: TRBV29-1
J gene: TRBJ2-7
clone size: -

CDR3 protein: CATGRGSTDTQYF
CDR3 DNA: TGTGCCACCGGGCGGGGTAGCACAGATACGCAGTATTTT
D gene: -
V gene: TRBV7-8
J gene: TRBJ2-3
clone size: -

CDR3 protein: CASSAGMTWGNNEQFF
CDR3 DNA: TGTGCCAGCAGTGCCGGGATGACATGGGGAAACAATGAGCAGTTCTTC
D gene: -
V gene: TRBV27
J gene: TRBJ2-1
clone size: -

CDR3 protein: CASSLGRASEKLFF
CDR3 DNA: TGTGCCAGCAGTTTGGGCAGGGCCAGTGAAAAACTGTTTTTT
D gene: -
V gene: TRBV6-5
J gene: TRBJ1-4
clone size: -

CDR3 protein: CASSQGVRHTIYF
CDR3 DNA: TGTGCCAGCAGCCAAGGCGTGCGGCACACCATATATTTT
D gene: -
V gene: TRBV3-1/TRBV3-2
J gene: TRBJ1-3
clone size: -

CDR3 protein: CAWSVLSGRGGEQYF
CDR3 DNA: TGTGCCTGGAGTGTATTGAGCGGGAGAGGTGGCGAGCAGTACTTC
D gene: TRBD2
V gene: TRBV30
J gene: TRBJ2-7
clone size: -

CDR3 protein: CAISLGNTEAFF
CDR3 DNA: TGTGCCATCAGTCTAGGGAACACTGAAGCTTTCTTT
D gene: -
V gene: TRBV10-3
J gene: TRBJ1-1
clone size: -

CDR3 protein: CASSFRSGTGGDTQYF
CDR3 DNA: TGTGCCAGCAGCTTCCGGAGCGGGACCGGTGGGGATACGCAGTATTTT
D gene: TRBD2
V gene: TRBV11-3
J gene: TRBJ2-3
clone size: once

CDR3 protein: CASSQITGAAALHF
CDR3 DNA: TGTGCCAGCAGCCAGATTACAGGGGCCGCTGCCCTCCACTTT
D gene: TRBD1
V gene: TRBV3-1/TRBV3-2
J gene: TRBJ1-6
clone size: -

CDR3 protein: CASSYSPGQSNQPQHF
CDR3 DNA: TGTGCCAGCAGTTACTCTCCGGGACAGAGCAATCAGCCCCAGCATTTT
D gene: TRBD1
V gene: TRBV6-6
J gene: TRBJ1-5
clone size: -

CDR3 protein: CASSRREGVANSPLHF
CDR3 DNA: TGTGCCAGTAGTAGACGAGAGGGGGTGGCTAATTCACCCCTCCACTTT
D gene: -
V gene: TRBV19
J gene: TRBJ1-6
clone size: -

CDR3 protein: CAWSRGQTGLYNEQFF
CDR3 DNA: TGTGCCTGGAGTCGAGGACAGACAGGCTTATACAATGAGCAGTTCTTC
D gene: -
V gene: TRBV30
J gene: TRBJ2-1
clone size: -

CDR3 protein: CASSQKGGGPSGQYF
CDR3 DNA: TGCGCCAGCAGTCAAAAAGGAGGTGGTCCGTCCGGGCAGTATTTT
D gene: -
V gene: TRBV23-1
J gene: TRBJ2-3
clone size: -

CDR3 protein: CASSGSTSNHEQYF
CDR3 DNA: TGTGCCAGCAGTGGGTCGACTAGCAACCACGAGCAGTACTTC
D gene: TRBD2
V gene: TRBV2
J gene: TRBJ2-7
clone size: few

CDR3 protein: CASSLKTGGTEAFF
CDR3 DNA: TGCGCCAGCAGCCTTAAAACAGGGGGCACTGAAGCTTTCTTT
D gene: TRBD1
V gene: TRBV5-1
J gene: TRBJ1-1
clone size: -

CDR3 protein: CASSQDGQGLEQFF
CDR3 DNA: TGTGCCAGCAGCCAAGACGGCCAAGGACTAGAGCAGTTCTTC
D gene: -
V gene: TRBV4-2
J gene: TRBJ2-1
clone size: -

CDR3 protein: CASSIGQGGEKLFF
CDR3 DNA: TGCGCCAGCAGCATCGGACAGGGGGGTGAAAAACTGTTTTTT
D gene: TRBD1
V gene: TRBV5-1
J gene: TRBJ1-4
clone size: once

CDR3 protein: CASSLYGRAYGNQPQHF
CDR3 DNA: TGTGCCAGCAGTTTATATGGGCGAGCTTATGGCAATCAGCCCCAGCATTTT
D gene: -
V gene: TRBV28
J gene: TRBJ1-5
clone size: -

CDR3 protein: CASSLFGGIGNQPQHF
CDR3 DNA: TGCGCCAGCAGCTTGTTTGGGGGCATTGGCAATCAGCCCCAGCATTTT
D gene: -
V gene: TRBV5-1
J gene: TRBJ1-5
clone size: many

CDR3 protein: CASSQLANEQFF
CDR3 DNA: TGTGCCAGCTCACAACTAGCAAATGAGCAGTTCTTC
D gene: -
V gene: TRBV18
J gene: TRBJ2-1
clone size: few

CDR3 protein: CASSLGQDGYTF
CDR3 DNA: TGTGCCAGCTCACTGGGACAGGATGGCTACACCTTC
D gene: TRBD1
V gene: TRBV18
J gene: TRBJ1-2
clone size: -